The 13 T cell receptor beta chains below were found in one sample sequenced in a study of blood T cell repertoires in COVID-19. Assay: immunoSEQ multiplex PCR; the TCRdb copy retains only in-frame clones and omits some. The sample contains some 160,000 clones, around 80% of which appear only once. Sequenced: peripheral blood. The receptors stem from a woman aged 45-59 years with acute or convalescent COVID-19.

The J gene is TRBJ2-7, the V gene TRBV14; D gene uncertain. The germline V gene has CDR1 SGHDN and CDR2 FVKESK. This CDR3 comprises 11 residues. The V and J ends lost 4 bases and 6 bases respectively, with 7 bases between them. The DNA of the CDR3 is TGTGCCAGCAGCCTATGGGCCGAGCAGTACTTC. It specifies CASSLWAEQYF.

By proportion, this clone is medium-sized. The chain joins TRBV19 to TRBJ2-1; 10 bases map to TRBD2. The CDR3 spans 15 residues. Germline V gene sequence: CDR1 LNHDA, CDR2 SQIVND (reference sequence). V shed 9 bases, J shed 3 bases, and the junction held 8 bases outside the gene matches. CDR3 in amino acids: CASTLTSGDYNEQFF. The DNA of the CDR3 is TGTGCCAGCACCCTTACTAGCGGGGACTACAATGAGCAGTTCTTC.

CDR3 residues: CSVQRTVNYGYTF. The CDR3 coding sequence is TGCAGCGTTCAGAGGACAGTAAACTATGGCTACACCTTC. This sequence joins TRBV29-1 and TRBJ1-2; weak D call: TRBD1 (6 bases). V gave up 5 bases and J gave up 2 bases, with 12 bases separating them. Germline loops: CDR1 SQVTM, CDR2 ANQGSEA. The CDR3 has 13 amino acids.

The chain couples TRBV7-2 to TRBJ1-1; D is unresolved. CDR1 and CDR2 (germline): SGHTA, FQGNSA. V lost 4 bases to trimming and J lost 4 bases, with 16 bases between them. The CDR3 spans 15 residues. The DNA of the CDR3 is TGTGCCAGCAGCTATTTATGGAGGGAACCCACTGAAGCTTTCTTT. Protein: CASSYLWREPTEAFF.

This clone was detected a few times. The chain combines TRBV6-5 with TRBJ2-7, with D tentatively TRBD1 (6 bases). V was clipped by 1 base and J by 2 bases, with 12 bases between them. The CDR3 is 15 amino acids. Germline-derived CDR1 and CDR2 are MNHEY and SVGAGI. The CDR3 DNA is TGTGCCAGCAGTTACTACAGGGACCCCACCTACGAGCAGTACTTC. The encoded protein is CASSYYRDPTYEQYF.

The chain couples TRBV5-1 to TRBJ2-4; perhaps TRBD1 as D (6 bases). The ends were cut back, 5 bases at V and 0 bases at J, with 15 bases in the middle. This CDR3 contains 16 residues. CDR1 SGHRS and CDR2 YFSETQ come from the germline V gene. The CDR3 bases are TGCGCCAGCAGTCAAGTACAGGGCCTAGCCAAAAACATTCAGTACTTC. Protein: CASSQVQGLAKNIQYF.

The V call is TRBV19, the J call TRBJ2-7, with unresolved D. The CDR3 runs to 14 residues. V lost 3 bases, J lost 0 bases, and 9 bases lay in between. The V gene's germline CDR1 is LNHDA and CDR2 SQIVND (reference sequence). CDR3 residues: CASSMVRNSYEQYF. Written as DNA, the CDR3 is TGTGCCAGTAGTATGGTCAGAAACTCCTACGAGCAGTACTTC. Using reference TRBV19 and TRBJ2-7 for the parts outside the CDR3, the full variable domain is DGGITQSPKYLFRKEGQNVTLSCEQNLNHDAMYWYRQDPGQGLRLIYYSQIVNDFQKGDIAEGYSVSREKKESFPLTVTSAQKNPTAFYLCASSMVRNSYEQYFGPGTRLTVT.

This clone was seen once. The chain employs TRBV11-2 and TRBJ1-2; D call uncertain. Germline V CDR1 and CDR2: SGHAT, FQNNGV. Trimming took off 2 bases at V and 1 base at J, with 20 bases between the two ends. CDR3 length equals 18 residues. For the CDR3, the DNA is TGTGCCAGCAGCTTACGCTCGGCAGGCAAGGATCTTAACTATGGCTACACCTTC. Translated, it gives CASSLRSAGKDLNYGYTF.

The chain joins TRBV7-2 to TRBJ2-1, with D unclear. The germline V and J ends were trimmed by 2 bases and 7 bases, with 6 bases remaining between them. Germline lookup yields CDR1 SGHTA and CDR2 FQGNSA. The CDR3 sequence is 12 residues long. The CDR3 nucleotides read TGTGCCAGCAGCTTATTCGGGAATGAGCAGTTCTTC. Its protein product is CASSLFGNEQFF. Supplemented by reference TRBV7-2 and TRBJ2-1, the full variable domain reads GAGVSQSPSNKVTEKGKDVELRCDPISGHTALYWYRQSLGQGLEFLIYFQGNSAPDKSGLPSDRFSAERTGGSVSTLTIQRTQQEDSAVYLCASSLFGNEQFFGPGTRLTVL.

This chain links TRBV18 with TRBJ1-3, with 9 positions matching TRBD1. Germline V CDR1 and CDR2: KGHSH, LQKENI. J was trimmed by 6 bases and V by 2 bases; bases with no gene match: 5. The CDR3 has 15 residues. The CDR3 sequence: CASSPGTGMENTIYF. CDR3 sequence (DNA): TGTGCCAGCTCACCAGGGACAGGGATGGAAAACACCATATATTTT.

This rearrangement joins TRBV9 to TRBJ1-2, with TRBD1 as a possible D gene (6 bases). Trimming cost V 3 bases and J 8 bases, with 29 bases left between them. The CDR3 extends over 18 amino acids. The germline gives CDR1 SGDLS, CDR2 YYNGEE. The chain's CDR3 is CASSALNRETGPNGGYTF. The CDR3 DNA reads TGTGCCAGCAGCGCCCTTAACCGTGAGACAGGACCTAACGGGGGCTACACCTTC.

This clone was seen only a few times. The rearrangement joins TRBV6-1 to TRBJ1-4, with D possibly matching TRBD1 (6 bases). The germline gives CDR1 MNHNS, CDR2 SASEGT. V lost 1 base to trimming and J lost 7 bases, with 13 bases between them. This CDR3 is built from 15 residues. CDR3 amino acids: CASSEDQGSGEKLFF. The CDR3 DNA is TGTGCCAGCAGTGAAGACCAGGGGTCGGGTGAAAAACTGTTTTTT.

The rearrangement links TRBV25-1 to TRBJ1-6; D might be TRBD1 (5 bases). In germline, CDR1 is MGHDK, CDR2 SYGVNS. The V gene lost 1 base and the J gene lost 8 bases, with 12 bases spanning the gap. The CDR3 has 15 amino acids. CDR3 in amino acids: CASSELLRADSPLHF. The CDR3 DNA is TGTGCCAGCAGTGAATTACTCAGGGCGGATTCACCCCTCCACTTT.